This T cell receptor beta chain appears in the sequencing data of a study of quantifying T cell responses using KT2 cells (dated by TCRdb to between 2016 and 2019). Context from the whole study: RNA was DNase-treated and reverse transcribed with TCR alpha and beta constant-region primers, mostly using SuperScript III. The efficiency of the T4 ligation step under optimum conditions was estimated to be greater than 8.5%. PCR2 was performed as a SYBR Green qPCR and was stopped at a predetermined fluorescence threshold so that over-amplification was avoided. Beyond this particular receptor, the publication reports: Counts of KT2 alpha and beta sequences scaled linearly with input KT2 cell number over several orders of magnitude. This TCR sequencing study did not compare the pipeline side by side with other TCR sequencing techniques. Saturation in the detection of KT2 sequences was observed at very high KT2 spike-in numbers. KT2 sequences were detected down to the lowest spike-in tested, about one KT2 cell per 100,000 PBMC.

From the cysteine up to the phenylalanine, the CDR3 has a length of 10 residues. Only the CDR3 portion is preserved as DNA: 30 bases, with reading frame beginning at the first base. The germline V gene (reference sequence) yields SEHNR for CDR1 and FQNEAQ for CDR2. Trimming costs V 8 bases and J 6 bases, and their ends lie 5 bases apart. Library creation used UMI-ligation and nested PCR. T4 RNA ligase 1 was used to ligate a single-stranded oligonucleotide containing the Illumina SP2 sequence and a UMI to the 3' end of the cDNA. PCR1 ran 4 cycles (98°C 15 s, 69°C 30 s, 72°C 40 s); the beta primer was an equimolar mix of RC1.1 and RC1.2 covering TRBC1 and TRBC2. From PCR2 onward, TCR alpha and beta chains were processed separately, and sample indices and Illumina adaptors were added. The UMI was composed of 12 random nucleotides, arranged as two hexamers separated by a spacer, and was positioned after an 8-base spacer. Libraries were sequenced on an Illumina MiSeq with v2 2x251 paired-end chemistry, typically roughly 11 samples per run. PhiX DNA was added at about 4.5-7% to each sequencing library so that diversity was increased. The original methods were these. The raw reads were converted into FASTQ with bcl2fastq and then demultiplexed by dual indices with Demultiplexor. V and J genes were assigned by Decombinator through tag matching, with a single base-pair mismatch being allowed. Using UMIs, Collapsinator corrected both sequencing errors and the frequency errors that come from PCR heterogeneity. CDR3Translator converted Decombinator identifiers into nucleotide sequence, translated that sequence into amino acids, and extracted CDR3 based on C- and N-terminal motifs. Each distinct KT2 TCR was counted as a cluster of KT2 sequences sharing one unique molecular identifier. TCRdb reprocessing: public reads trimmed at Q25 with fastp, clones called with MiXCR, in-frame beta chains kept. Rows are combined by CDR3 protein, so each entry shows the most common genes and DNA. None of the V and J calls come from the authors' own analysis; TCRdb made them. Counted in this sample were under 35,000 distinct CDR3 sequences; 6% to 9.5% of them appeared once. The leading ten clones occupy approximately 14% of the sample.

Remarks on this clonotype: This clone's antigen is unknown. No per-base quality is available; no much larger clone lies one base away.

To test the sensitivity and accuracy of the pipeline, known numbers of KT2, a T cell clone whose TCR had already been sequenced, were spiked into unfractionated PBMC. A range of KT2-to-PBMC ratios was produced by mixing KT2 cells with a fixed number of PBMC. The sequence derives from a human donor. Specimen: PBMCs spiked with cells of the T cell clone KT2. The V and J segments used are TRBV7-9 and TRBJ2-1; confidence is insufficient to name the D gene. The nucleotide sequence reads TGTGCCAGCGCCGCCAATGAGCAGTTCTTC. Its protein product is CASAANEQFF.